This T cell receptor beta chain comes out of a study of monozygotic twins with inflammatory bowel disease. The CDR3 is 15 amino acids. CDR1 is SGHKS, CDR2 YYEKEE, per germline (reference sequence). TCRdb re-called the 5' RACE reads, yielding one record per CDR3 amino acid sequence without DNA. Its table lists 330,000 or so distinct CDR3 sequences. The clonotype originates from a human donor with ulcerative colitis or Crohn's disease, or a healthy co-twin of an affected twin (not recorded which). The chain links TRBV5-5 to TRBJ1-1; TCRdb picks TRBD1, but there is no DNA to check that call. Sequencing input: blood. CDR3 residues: CASSLVGRTNTEAFF.